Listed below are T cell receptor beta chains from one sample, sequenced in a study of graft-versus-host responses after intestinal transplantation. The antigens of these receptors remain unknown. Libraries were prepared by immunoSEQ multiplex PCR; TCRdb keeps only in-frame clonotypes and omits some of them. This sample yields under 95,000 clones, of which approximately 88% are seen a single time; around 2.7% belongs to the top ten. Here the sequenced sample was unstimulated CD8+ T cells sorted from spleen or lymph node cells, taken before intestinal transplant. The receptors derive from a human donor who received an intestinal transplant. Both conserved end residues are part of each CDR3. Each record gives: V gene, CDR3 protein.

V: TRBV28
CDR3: CASSSWRGSSYNEQFF

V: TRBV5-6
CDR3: CASSGGIPYGYTF

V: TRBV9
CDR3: CASSVEITPRPEQYF

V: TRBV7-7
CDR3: CASSSSPGGHTEAFF

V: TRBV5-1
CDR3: CASSLDLQAGEQYF

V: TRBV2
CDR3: CASPGLTVDTQYF

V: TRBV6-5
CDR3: CASSWSSGRSGELFF

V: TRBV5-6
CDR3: CASSHTGFEQYF

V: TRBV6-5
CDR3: CASSYGPNTEAFF

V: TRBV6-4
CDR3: CASSDSENSEAFF

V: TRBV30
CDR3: CACETRDRYNEQFF

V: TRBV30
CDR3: CASDGVWASGGLDKIETQYF

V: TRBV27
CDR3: CASSLGQGNYGYTF

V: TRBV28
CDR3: CASSLIRPGETQYF

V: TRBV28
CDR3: CASSTGWVVYAGANVLTF

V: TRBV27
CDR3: CARRNGRYSPLHF

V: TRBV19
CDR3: CASSSGGIYEQYF

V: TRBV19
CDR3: CASSIYGTATEAFF

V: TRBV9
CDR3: CASSVADFMNTEAFF

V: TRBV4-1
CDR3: CASSPTTAGYEQYF

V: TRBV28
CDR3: CASSSYRDYPDTQYF

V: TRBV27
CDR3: CASSPRTGRFHYEQYF

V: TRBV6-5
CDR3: CASSHSLGGYNEQFF

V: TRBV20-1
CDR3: CSARRIYEQFF

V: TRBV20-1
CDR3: CSARGFYGYTF

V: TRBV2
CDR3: CASSEDNLGTGLIYGYTF

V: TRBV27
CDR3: CASSWGTGGDTQYF

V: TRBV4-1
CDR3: CASSQEDRSVGEQFF

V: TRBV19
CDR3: CASSRLAGEIWESSSTDTQYF

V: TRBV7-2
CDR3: CASSGTESGQPQHF

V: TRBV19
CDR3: CASSDLRGISSGNTIYF

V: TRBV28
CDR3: CASTSDSSYEQYF

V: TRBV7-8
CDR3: CASSLAVTYSASPPYEQYF

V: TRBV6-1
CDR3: CASRLRVSVETQYF

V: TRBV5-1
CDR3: CASSFRTGPPNTGELFF

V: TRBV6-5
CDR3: CASSWRDSTEAFF

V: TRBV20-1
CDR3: CSASDRGQHF

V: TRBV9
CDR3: CASSGSGGAVDEQFF

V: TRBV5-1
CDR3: CASSPLARTPQAFF

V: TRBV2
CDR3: CASSATGEFQQPQHF

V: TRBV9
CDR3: CASSAPYGEQYF

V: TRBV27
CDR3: CASSLIGGNNEQFF

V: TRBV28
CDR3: CASSLFGRPYYNRKGQAPLGYTF

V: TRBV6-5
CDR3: CATGNREFQETQYF

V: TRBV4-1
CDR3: CASSQEGGGNEQYF

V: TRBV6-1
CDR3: CASRGQGVAFF

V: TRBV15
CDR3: CATSRALRGGRETQYF

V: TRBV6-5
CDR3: CASSSKGVSISYEQYF

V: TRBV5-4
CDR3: CASGHRREVGYEQYF

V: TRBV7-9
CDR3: CASSHQPGQGDTEAFF

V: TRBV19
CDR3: CASSMTVSNYGYTF

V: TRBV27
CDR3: CASSLRQGYEQYF

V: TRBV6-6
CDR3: CASSSGTEDNEQFF